This T cell receptor (beta chain) was found in a study of read filtering for tumor transcriptome and immune sequencing. Study overall: The cohort had approximately 16 men and roughly 13 women aged roughly 47 to 85, mean roughly 66 years.

Germline V gene data show CDR1 as SGHTA and CDR2 as FQGNSA. The CDR3 loop spans 16 amino acids. V was trimmed by 5 bases and J by 4 bases, leaving 21 bases between them. As regards this clonotype: Its antigen is not known.

From around 440 ng of RNA, a library with molecular barcoded alpha/delta and beta/gamma adaptors was made. MiXCR, applied by TCRdb to the reads, yields one record per CDR3 protein. The repertoire consists of 120,000 or so distinct CDR3 sequences, with 10% to 15% occurring once and the leading ten covering 11%. Broader study findings: Even smaller IR-seq throughput identified most shared clonotypes.

The sequencing input was a population of CD138-negative cells sorted from bone marrow. The chain combines TRBV7-2 with TRBJ2-7; D tentatively reads TRBD1 or TRBD2 (5 bases each). The clonotype was recovered from a donor aged 40 or older with multiple myeloma. CDR3 amino acids: CASSPLVGGDGYEQYF. The CDR3 DNA follows: TGTGCCAGCAGCCCCCTCGTTGGGGGAGACGGGTACGAGCAGTACTTC. The full variable domain, its missing parts supplied by reference TRBV7-2 and TRBJ2-7, is GAGVSQSPSNKVTEKGKDVELRCDPISGHTALYWYRQSLGQGLEFLIYFQGNSAPDKSGLPSDRFSAERTGGSVSTLTIQRTQQEDSAVYLCASSPLVGGDGYEQYFGPGTRLTVT.